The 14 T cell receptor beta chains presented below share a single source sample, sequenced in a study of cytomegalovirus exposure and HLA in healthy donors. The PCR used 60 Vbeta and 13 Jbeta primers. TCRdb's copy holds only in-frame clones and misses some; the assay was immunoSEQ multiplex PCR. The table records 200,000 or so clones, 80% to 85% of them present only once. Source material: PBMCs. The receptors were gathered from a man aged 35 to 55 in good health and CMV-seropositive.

The chain's CDR3 is CASSSRRDRQQETQYF. DNA of the CDR3: TGCGCCAGCAGCTCTCGCCGGGACAGACAACAAGAGACCCAGTACTTC. The genes are TRBV5-1 and TRBJ2-5; 7 positions match TRBD1. There are 16 residues in the CDR3. CDR1 is SGHRS and CDR2 is YFSETQ in the germline V gene. V was clipped by 3 bases and J by 2 bases; unmatched bases: 10. The full variable domain, its missing parts supplied by reference TRBV5-1 and TRBJ2-5, is KAGVTQTPRYLIKTRGQQVTLSCSPISGHRSVSWYQQTPGQGLQFLFEYFSETQRNKGNFPGRFSGRQFSNSRSEMNVSTLELGDSALYLCASSSRRDRQQETQYFGPGTRLLVL.

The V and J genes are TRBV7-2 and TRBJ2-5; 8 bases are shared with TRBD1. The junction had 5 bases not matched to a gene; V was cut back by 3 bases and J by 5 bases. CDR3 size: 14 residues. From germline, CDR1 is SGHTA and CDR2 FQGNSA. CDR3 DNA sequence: TGTGCCAGCAGCTTGGACAGGGTGGAGGAGACCCAGTACTTC. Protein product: CASSLDRVEETQYF.

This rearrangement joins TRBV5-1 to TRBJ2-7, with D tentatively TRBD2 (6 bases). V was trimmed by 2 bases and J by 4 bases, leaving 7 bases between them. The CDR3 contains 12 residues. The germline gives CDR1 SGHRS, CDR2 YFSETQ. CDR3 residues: CASSFAGYEQYF. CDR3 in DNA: TGCGCCAGCAGCTTTGCGGGATACGAGCAGTACTTC.

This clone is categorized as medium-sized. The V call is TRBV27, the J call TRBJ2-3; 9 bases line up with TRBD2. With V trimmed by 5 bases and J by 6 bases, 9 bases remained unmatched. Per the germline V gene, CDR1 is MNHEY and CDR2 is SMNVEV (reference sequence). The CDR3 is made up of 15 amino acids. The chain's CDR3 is CASSNLAGSDDTQYF. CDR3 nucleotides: TGTGCCAGCAGTAACCTAGCGGGGAGTGACGATACGCAGTATTTT.

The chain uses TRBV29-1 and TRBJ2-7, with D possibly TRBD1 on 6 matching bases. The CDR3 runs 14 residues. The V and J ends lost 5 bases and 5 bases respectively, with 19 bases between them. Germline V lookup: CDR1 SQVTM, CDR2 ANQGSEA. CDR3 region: CSVLLSGASHEQYF. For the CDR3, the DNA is TGCAGCGTTTTGCTGTCAGGGGCATCCCACGAGCAGTACTTC.

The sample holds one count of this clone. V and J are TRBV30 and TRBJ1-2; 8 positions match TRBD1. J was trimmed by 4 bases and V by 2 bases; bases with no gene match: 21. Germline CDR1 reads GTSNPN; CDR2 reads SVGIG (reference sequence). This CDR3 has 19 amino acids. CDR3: CAWSLWVVNQGQARYGYTF. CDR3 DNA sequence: TGTGCCTGGAGTCTCTGGGTTGTCAATCAGGGACAGGCCCGCTATGGCTACACCTTC.

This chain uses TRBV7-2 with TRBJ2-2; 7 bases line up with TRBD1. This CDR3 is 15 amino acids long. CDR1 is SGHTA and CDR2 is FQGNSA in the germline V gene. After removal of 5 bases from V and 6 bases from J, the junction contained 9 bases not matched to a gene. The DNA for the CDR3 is TGTGCCAGCAGCCTAGACAGGGTCGGCGCCGGGGAGCTGTTTTTT. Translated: CASSLDRVGAGELFF.

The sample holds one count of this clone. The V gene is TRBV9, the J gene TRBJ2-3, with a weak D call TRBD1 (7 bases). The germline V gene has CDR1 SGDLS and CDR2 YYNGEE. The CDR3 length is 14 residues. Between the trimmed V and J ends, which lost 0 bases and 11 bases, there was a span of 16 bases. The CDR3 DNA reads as TGTGCCAGCAGCGTAGGGGTAGGAGGGGGCGAGCAGTATTTT. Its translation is CASSVGVGGGEQYF.

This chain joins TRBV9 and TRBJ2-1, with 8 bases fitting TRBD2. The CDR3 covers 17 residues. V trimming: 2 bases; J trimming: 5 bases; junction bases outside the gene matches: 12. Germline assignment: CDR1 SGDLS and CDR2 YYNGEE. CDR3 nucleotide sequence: TGTGCCAGCAGCGTCATTCCCCTAGCGGGTATAAACAATGAGCAGTTCTTC. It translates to CASSVIPLAGINNEQFF.

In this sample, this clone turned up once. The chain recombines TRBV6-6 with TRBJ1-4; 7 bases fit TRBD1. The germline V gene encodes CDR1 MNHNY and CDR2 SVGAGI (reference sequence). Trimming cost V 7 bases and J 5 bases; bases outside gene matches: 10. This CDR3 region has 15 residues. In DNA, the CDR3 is TGTGCCAGCAATCTAGCCGGGACAGTCAATGAAAAACTGTTTTTT. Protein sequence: CASNLAGTVNEKLFF.

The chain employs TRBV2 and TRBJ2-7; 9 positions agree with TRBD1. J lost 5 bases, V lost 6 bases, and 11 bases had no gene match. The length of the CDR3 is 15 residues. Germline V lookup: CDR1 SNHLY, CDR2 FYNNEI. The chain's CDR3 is CASRTGTGNPNEQYF. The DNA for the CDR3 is TGTGCCAGCAGGACCGGGACAGGGAACCCCAACGAGCAGTACTTC.

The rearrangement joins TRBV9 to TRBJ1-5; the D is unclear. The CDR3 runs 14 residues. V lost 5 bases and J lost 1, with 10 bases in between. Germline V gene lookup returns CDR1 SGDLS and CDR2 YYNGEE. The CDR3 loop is CASSPLGSNQPQHF. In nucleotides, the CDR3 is TGTGCCAGCAGTCCCCTTGGCAGCAATCAGCCCCAGCATTTT.

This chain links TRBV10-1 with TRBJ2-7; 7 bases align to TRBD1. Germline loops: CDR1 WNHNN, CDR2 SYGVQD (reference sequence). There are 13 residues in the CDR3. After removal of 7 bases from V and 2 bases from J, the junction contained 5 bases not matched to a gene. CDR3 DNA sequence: TGCGCCAGCAACCTCGGGACAGCCTACGAGCAGTACTTC. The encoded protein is CASNLGTAYEQYF.

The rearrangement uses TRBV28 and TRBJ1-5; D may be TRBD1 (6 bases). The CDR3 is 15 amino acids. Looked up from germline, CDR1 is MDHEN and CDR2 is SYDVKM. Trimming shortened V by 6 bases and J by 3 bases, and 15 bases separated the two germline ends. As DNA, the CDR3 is TGTGCCAGCAGCTTAGGACAGAGCGCCAATCAGCCCCAGCATTTT. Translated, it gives CASSLGQSANQPQHF.